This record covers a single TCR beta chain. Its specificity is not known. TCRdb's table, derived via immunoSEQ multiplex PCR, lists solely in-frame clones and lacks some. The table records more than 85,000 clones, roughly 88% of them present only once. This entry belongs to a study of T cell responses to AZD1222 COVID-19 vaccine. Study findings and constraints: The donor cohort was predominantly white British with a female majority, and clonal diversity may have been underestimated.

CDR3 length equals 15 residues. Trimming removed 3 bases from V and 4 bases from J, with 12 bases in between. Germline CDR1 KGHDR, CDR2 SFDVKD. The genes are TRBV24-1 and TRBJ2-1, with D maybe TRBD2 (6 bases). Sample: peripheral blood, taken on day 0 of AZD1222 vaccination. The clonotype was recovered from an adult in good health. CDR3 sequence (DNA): TGTGCCACCAGTGATGGAGTAGCGGCATACAATGAGCAGTTCTTC. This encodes CATSDGVAAYNEQFF.